These 24 T cell receptor beta chains share one sample of origin, sequenced in a study of blood T cell repertoires in COVID-19. Assay: immunoSEQ multiplex PCR; the TCRdb copy retains only in-frame clones and omits some. The profile shows about 210,000 clones, around four fifths of them singletons. Sequencing was carried out using peripheral blood. These receptors were taken from a woman in her forties or fifties with acute or convalescent COVID-19.

The chain carries TRBV11-2 and TRBJ2-7; maybe TRBD1 (5 bases). With 1 base removed from V and 6 bases from J, the gap between germline ends came to 10 bases. The CDR3 runs to 13 residues. From germline, CDR1 is SGHAT and CDR2 FQNNGV. CDR3 amino acids: CASSLVGLGEQYF. For the CDR3, the DNA is TGTGCCAGCAGCTTAGTGGGGCTGGGCGAGCAGTACTTC.

The chain couples TRBV5-1 to TRBJ2-2; TRBD1 agrees at 7 bases. J was trimmed by 7 bases and V by 5 bases; bases with no gene match: 8. The germline gives CDR1 SGHRS, CDR2 YFSETQ. This CDR3 has 14 residues. Here the CDR3 DNA reads TGCGCCAGCAGATCTACAGGGGTTAGCGGGGAGCTGTTTTTT. It encodes CASRSTGVSGELFF.

The chain links TRBV5-5 to TRBJ2-5; D gene unclear. The CDR3 extends over 12 amino acids. Germline V gene data show CDR1 as SGHKS and CDR2 as YYEKEE (reference sequence). Trimming removed 0 bases from V and 5 bases from J, with 5 bases in between. DNA for the CDR3: TGTGCCAGCAGCTTGGTCGGGGAGACCCAGTACTTC. Its protein product is CASSLVGETQYF.

The chain combines TRBV13 with TRBJ2-1, with TRBD2 as a possible D gene (7 bases). V was pared by 3 bases and J by 1 base, with 13 bases between. Germline values: CDR1 PRHDT, CDR2 FYEKMQ (reference sequence). This CDR3 spans 16 amino acids. The CDR3 bases are TGTGCCAGCAGCTTGGGGGCGGGAGTATCCTACAATGAGCAGTTCTTC. This sequence encodes CASSLGAGVSYNEQFF. The variable domain in full, with the rest retrieved from reference TRBV13 and TRBJ2-1, is AAGVIQSPRHLIKEKRETATLKCYPIPRHDTVYWYQQGPGQDPQFLISFYEKMQSDKGSIPDRFSAQQFSDYHSELNMSSLELGDSALYFCASSLGAGVSYNEQFFGPGTRLTVL.

Only a few counts were recorded for this clone. This chain connects TRBV30 to TRBJ1-2, with no clear D. V was trimmed by 1 base and J by 0 bases, leaving 15 bases between them. This CDR3 is built from 16 residues. Germline V CDR1 and CDR2: GTSNPN, SVGIG (reference sequence). The CDR3 loop is CAWSGGRLGANYGYTF. CDR3 nucleotides: TGTGCCTGGAGTGGCGGGAGGCTCGGGGCTAACTATGGCTACACCTTC.

The chain carries TRBV10-2 and TRBJ2-1, with D maybe TRBD2 (5 bases). Trimming shortened V by 11 bases and J by 6 bases, and 26 bases separated the two germline ends. Germline CDR1 and CDR2: WSHSY and SAAADI. The CDR3 totals 16 residues. The CDR3 nucleotides read TGCGCCGGGCGGGCCAGCTCCATCCCTCCTTGCAATGAGCAGTTCTTC. It codes for CAGRASSIPPCNEQFF.

The rearrangement links TRBV2 to TRBJ2-2, with TRBD1 identical over 12 bases. With 7 bases clipped from V and 7 bases from J, the junction kept 4 bases outside the gene matches. The CDR3 spans 14 residues. Germline V CDR1 and CDR2: SNHLY, FYNNEI. The CDR3 DNA reads TGTGCCAGCACCGGGACAGGGGGCGTCGGGGAGCTGTTTTTT. Translation gives CASTGTGGVGELFF.

The chain uses TRBV6-5 and TRBJ1-2, with 8 bases matching TRBD1. The CDR3 is made up of 14 amino acids. V shed 2 bases, J shed 7 bases, and the junction held 6 bases outside the gene matches. Germline CDR1 and CDR2: MNHEY and SVGAGI. The CDR3 sequence is CASSYVTGVGGYTF. As DNA, the CDR3 is TGTGCCAGCAGTTACGTGACAGGGGTGGGTGGCTACACCTTC.

The rearrangement joins TRBV20-1 to TRBJ1-2; perhaps TRBD1 as D (5 bases). CDR1 and CDR2 from the germline V gene are DFQATT and SNEGSKA (reference sequence). V dropped 6 bases and J dropped 6 bases, with 11 bases sitting between them. This CDR3 is 11 amino acids long. The CDR3 DNA is TGCAGTGCCTTGACAGTCAATGGCTACACCTTC. This encodes CSALTVNGYTF.

This clone appeared once. The chain uses TRBV6-6 and TRBJ1-4; tentative D call: TRBD1 (5 bases). CDR1 is MNHNY, CDR2 SVGAGI, per germline (reference sequence). V was shortened by 0 bases and J by 3 bases, with 11 bases between the two germline ends. The CDR3 sequence is 16 residues long. The CDR3 sequence: CASSYSARAPNEKLFF. The DNA for the CDR3 is TGTGCCAGCAGTTACTCGGCCAGGGCGCCTAATGAAAAACTGTTTTTT.

The V call is TRBV21-1, the J call TRBJ2-5; the table calls TRBD2, which could not be checked here. TRBV21-1 is a known pseudogene. The CDR3 spans 19 residues. This chain's CDR3 is CASSRTSGRPLWGQETQYF. As DNA, the CDR3 is TGTGCCAGCAGCAGGACTAGCGGGAGACCGCTGTGGGGGCAAGAGACCCAGTACTTC.

This clone appeared a few times. The CDR3 loop is CATGTGAEAFF. CDR3 DNA: TGTGCCACCGGGACGGGGGCTGAAGCTTTCTTT. This chain uses TRBV10-3 with TRBJ1-1, with D possibly TRBD1 on 5 matching bases. CDR1 and CDR2 (germline): ENHRY, SYGVKD. Trimming cost V 10 bases and J 6 bases, with 12 bases left between them. This CDR3 region has 11 residues.

This clone was detected only once. The rearrangement uses TRBV6-2 or TRBV6-3 and TRBJ2-1, with 7 bases lining up with TRBD2. Germline V gives CDR1 MNHEY, CDR2 SVGEGT. V lost 6 bases, J lost 7 bases, and 12 bases stayed unmatched. CDR3 length: 15 residues. CDR3 sequence: CASSPLAGVGNEQFF. CDR3 DNA sequence: TGTGCCAGCAGCCCTCTGGCGGGAGTAGGTAATGAGCAGTTCTTC.

The CDR3 is CASSLAGGSGETQYF. CDR3 DNA sequence: TGCGCCAGCAGCTTGGCGGGAGGGTCGGGAGAGACCCAGTACTTC. The chain couples TRBV5-1 to TRBJ2-5, with 8 bases identical to TRBD2. CDR1 and CDR2 from the germline V gene are SGHRS and YFSETQ. There are 15 residues in the CDR3. Germline trimming cut 0 bases from V and 4 bases from J; bases unmatched to any gene: 5.

The chain combines TRBV6-5 with TRBJ1-3, with a possible D match to TRBD1 (5 bases). The germline V gene encodes CDR1 MNHEY and CDR2 SVGAGI. V was cut by 5 bases and J by 1 base, with 12 bases left in between. This CDR3 comprises 15 residues. For the CDR3, the DNA is TGTGCCAGCAGTCGAGATTGGACATCTGGAAACACCATATATTTT. Translated: CASSRDWTSGNTIYF.

This chain joins TRBV5-4 and TRBJ2-7; 10 nucleotides match TRBD1. The CDR3 runs to 14 residues. V dropped 3 bases and J dropped 7; count of bases not matched to a gene: 7. Germline values: CDR1 SGHNT, CDR2 YYREEE (reference sequence). The DNA for the CDR3 is TGTGCCAGCAGCTACTCGGGACAGGGGACAGAGCAGTACTTC. It encodes CASSYSGQGTEQYF.

The rearrangement uses TRBV2 and TRBJ2-3; 11 positions match TRBD2. The CDR3 spans 19 residues. Germline V gives CDR1 SNHLY, CDR2 FYNNEI. V lost 5 bases, J lost 4 bases, and 17 bases stayed unmatched. The CDR3, as DNA: TGTGCCAGCAGTAAATGGGGGACTAGCGGTCCCCGGGGGCCAGATACGCAGTATTTT. Amino acids: CASSKWGTSGPRGPDTQYF.

The CDR3 spells CASRHRGIEYGYTF. The DNA of the CDR3 is TGTGCCAGCAGACACAGGGGTATCGAGTATGGCTACACCTTC. The chain joins TRBV3-1 (or the pseudogene TRBV3-2) to TRBJ1-2; 7 nucleotides line up with TRBD1. This CDR3 region has 14 residues. From germline, CDR1 is LGHDT and CDR2 YNNKEL (reference sequence). J gave up 5 bases and V 6 bases, and 9 bases lay outside the gene matches.

This rearrangement joins TRBV18 to TRBJ1-1; the D gene is possibly TRBD1 (5 bases). Per the germline V gene, CDR1 is KGHSH and CDR2 is LQKENI. Deletions cut 4 bases from V and 1 base from J, with 13 bases between. This CDR3 comprises 15 residues. DNA of the CDR3: TGTGCCAGCTCACAAAATGGGGGGGGGAACACTGAAGCTTTCTTT. Residues: CASSQNGGGNTEAFF.

The CDR3 DNA reads TGTGCCTGGAGTCCAGGGATAGGCTACGAGCAGTACTTC. Its protein product is CAWSPGIGYEQYF. V gene TRBV30 combines with J gene TRBJ2-7; possibly TRBD1 for D (5 bases). Germline lookup yields CDR1 GTSNPN and CDR2 SVGIG (reference sequence). The CDR3 is 13 residues long. The V and J ends lost 2 bases and 3 bases respectively, with 11 bases between them.

This clone was detected only once. V is TRBV24-1 and J is TRBJ2-1; TRBD1 aligns across 7 bases. The germline CDR1 and CDR2 sequences are KGHDR and SFDVKD. The CDR3 is made up of 14 amino acids. The V and J ends lost 8 bases and 7 bases, in that order; junction bases with no gene match: 10. CDR3 region: CATKAGTALNEQFF. CDR3 sequence (DNA): TGTGCCACCAAAGCTGGGACAGCACTGAATGAGCAGTTCTTC.

The chain is built from TRBV6-5 and TRBJ2-3; TRBD2 agrees at 9 bases. Trimming at V came to 6 bases and at J to 7 bases, leaving 5 bases not matched to a gene. CDR3 length: 13 amino acids. CDR1 is MNHEY, CDR2 SVGAGI, per germline. CDR3 amino acids: CASSTGTSNTQYF. The CDR3 DNA follows: TGTGCCAGCAGCACCGGGACTAGCAATACGCAGTATTTT.

The rearrangement links TRBV24-1 to TRBJ2-2, with D maybe TRBD2 (5 bases). V lost 4 bases and J lost 0, with 5 bases in between. The germline V gene encodes CDR1 KGHDR and CDR2 SFDVKD. The length of the CDR3 is 14 residues. The CDR3 sequence: CATSDGTNTGELFF. CDR3 in DNA: TGTGCCACCAGTGACGGGACGAACACCGGGGAGCTGTTTTTT.

This clone was counted between two and nine times. This CDR3 is also generated by other DNA sequences in the sample. This chain connects TRBV5-6 to TRBJ2-1; perhaps TRBD2 as D (5 bases). Germline CDR1 reads SGHDT; CDR2 reads YYEEEE. CDR3 length equals 15 residues. The V gene lost 0 bases and the J gene lost 3 bases, with 10 bases spanning the gap. DNA of the CDR3: TGTGCCAGCAGCTTGGAGCTAGCAGGCTACAATGAGCAGTTCTTC. This encodes CASSLELAGYNEQFF. Full variable domain (rest looked up from reference TRBV5-6 and TRBJ2-1): DAGVTQSPTHLIKTRGQQVTLRCSPKSGHDTVSWYQQALGQGPQFIFQYYEEEERQRGNFPDRFSGHQFPNYSSELNVNALLLGDSALYLCASSLELAGYNEQFFGPGTRLTVL.